The rows below give T cell receptor beta chains drawn from one sample of a study of T cell repertoires in cytomegalovirus infection. No antigen is known for these receptors. TCRdb recomputed calls from the reads with MiXCR, one row per CDR3 protein. Of roughly 500,000 distinct CDR3 sequences detected, roughly 43% appear once; the ten largest clones hold about two fifths. The material was cultured PBMCs, obtained from culture after CMV antigen stimulation. The origin of the receptors is a human donor in good health (CMV status not recorded). Some clones in this sample may be carry-over from other donors' samples. Each CDR3 is given with its conserved first and last residue. The D gene is left open where the match is weak. Only some rows state a clone size, as once, few, many or a class for expanded clones.

cdr3_length,v_call,clone_size,j_call,d_call,cdr3_nt,cdr3_aa
15,TRBV7-2,-,TRBJ2-1,TRBD2,TGTGCCAGCAGCTTATTAGCGGGGCTCGACAATGAGCAGTTCTTC,CASSLLAGLDNEQFF
14,TRBV7-2,-,TRBJ2-1,-,TGTGCCAGCAGACCCCGGGGCAGCCGGGATGAGCAGTTCTTC,CASRPRGSRDEQFF
16,TRBV28,-,TRBJ2-1,-,TGTGCCAGCAGTTTATACGCGGGAATGTCCTACAATGAGCAGTTCTTC,CASSLYAGMSYNEQFF
13,TRBV5-1,-,TRBJ1-1,-,TGCGCCAGCAGCTCGGACGGTTACACTGAAGCTTTCTTT,CASSSDGYTEAFF
12,TRBV5-4,few,TRBJ2-3,-,TGTGCCAGCACCCGGGGAACAGATACGCAGTATTTT,CASTRGTDTQYF
16,TRBV7-9,-,TRBJ2-3,TRBD2,TGTGCCAGCAGCTTCCCCCCAGCGGGGGATCCAGATACGCAGTATTTT,CASSFPPAGDPDTQYF
16,TRBV19,few,TRBJ2-7,-,TGTGCCAGTAGTCTCCAATGGACAGCTTCCACCTACGAGCAGTACTTC,CASSLQWTASTYEQYF
14,TRBV12-3/TRBV12-4,-,TRBJ2-3,-,TGTGCCAGCAGTACCGGGACTCTCACAGATACGCAGTATTTT,CASSTGTLTDTQYF
15,TRBV3-1,-,TRBJ2-1,-,TGTGCCAGCAGCCAAGATACGGGGGGCTGGGATGAGCAGTTCTTC,CASSQDTGGWDEQFF
12,TRBV7-4,few,TRBJ1-4,-,TGTGCCAGCAGCCCCGGGTTTGAAAAACTGTTTTTT,CASSPGFEKLFF
14,TRBV6-1,few,TRBJ2-1,-,TGTGCCACTCGGGGGTGGGTGTCCTACAATGAGCAGTTCTTC,CATRGWVSYNEQFF
15,TRBV6-5,-,TRBJ1-2,-,TGTGCCAGCAGTGCTCTCGCCCCCATCGGGAATGGCTACACCTTC,CASSALAPIGNGYTF
16,TRBV7-9,few,TRBJ1-4,TRBD1,TGTGCCAGCAGCACTGGACAGGGGGCTTTGAACGAAAAACTGTTTTTT,CASSTGQGALNEKLFF
19,TRBV7-8,-,TRBJ1-4,TRBD1,TGTGCCAGCAGCTTAACTTTAACGGGACAGGGGGCGGAAGGTGAAAAACTGTTTTTT,CASSLTLTGQGAEGEKLFF
13,TRBV5-4,-,TRBJ2-2,-,TGTGCCAGCAGCTTCAGGCCCCCCGGGGAGCTGTTTTTT,CASSFRPPGELFF
15,TRBV10-3,-,TRBJ2-3,-,TGTGCCATCAGTGAGTCCCCCCCGTACACAGATACGCAGTATTTT,CAISESPPYTDTQYF
15,TRBV19,-,TRBJ2-3,TRBD1,TGTGCCAGTACCCGAAAGGGGGCAGGGACAGATACGCAGTATTTT,CASTRKGAGTDTQYF
14,TRBV7-2,many,TRBJ1-2,TRBD1,TGTGCCAGCAGCTTGGACGGACAGGGCCGCGGCTACACCTTC,CASSLDGQGRGYTF
15,TRBV19,-,TRBJ2-2,-,TGTGCCAGTAGTATAGAAGGGTTGGACACCGGGGAGCTGTTTTTT,CASSIEGLDTGELFF
14,TRBV5-1,-,TRBJ1-4,TRBD1,TGCGCCAGCAGCACGGGACAGGGGCTTGAAAAACTGTTTTTT,CASSTGQGLEKLFF
12,TRBV12-3/TRBV12-4,-,TRBJ2-2,-,TGTGCCAGCAGTCCAAGCTCCGGGGAGCTGTTTTTT,CASSPSSGELFF
16,TRBV14,-,TRBJ2-5,-,TGTGCCAGCAGCCAAGTCTTGGGTCGAGGAGATGAGACCCAGTACTTC,CASSQVLGRGDETQYF
14,TRBV12-3/TRBV12-4,many,TRBJ2-6,-,TGTGCCAGCAATACAGGGTCTGGGGCCAACGTCCTGACTTTC,CASNTGSGANVLTF
14,TRBV12-3/TRBV12-4,-,TRBJ1-2,TRBD1,TGTGCCAGCAGAACGACAGGGCTAAACTATGGCTACACCTTC,CASRTTGLNYGYTF
10,TRBV29-1,-,TRBJ2-3,-,TGCAGCGTTGCCGCAGATACGCAGTATTTT,CSVAADTQYF
16,TRBV4-2,-,TRBJ2-2,-,TGTGCCAGCAGCCAAAACTCTGGAACCAACACCGGGGAGCTGTTTTTT,CASSQNSGTNTGELFF
14,TRBV7-2,few,TRBJ1-1,-,TGTGCCAGCAGCTTAGAAGCCGTGAACACTGAAGCTTTCTTT,CASSLEAVNTEAFF
14,TRBV7-9,-,TRBJ1-6,-,TGTGCCAGCAGCTTTACCACAATTAATTCACCCCTCCACTTT,CASSFTTINSPLHF
12,TRBV7-2,many,TRBJ2-1,-,TGTGCCAGCAGCTTTTTGGCAAATGAGCAGTTCTTC,CASSFLANEQFF
15,TRBV19,few,TRBJ2-5,TRBD2,TGTGCCAGTACTAGGACTAGCGGGAGGATAGAGACCCAGTACTTC,CASTRTSGRIETQYF
15,TRBV7-2,few,TRBJ1-5,-,TGTGCCAGCAGCCAAACAGCGCTTAGCAATCAGCCCCAGCATTTT,CASSQTALSNQPQHF
15,TRBV7-2,many,TRBJ2-7,TRBD1,TGTGCCAGCAGCTTTACCGGGACAGGAGGCTACGAGCAGTACTTC,CASSFTGTGGYEQYF
13,TRBV6-2/TRBV6-3,-,TRBJ2-7,TRBD1,TGTGCCAGCACTATCTCAGGGGGCCACGAGCAGTACTTC,CASTISGGHEQYF
14,TRBV6-2/TRBV6-3,-,TRBJ2-7,TRBD2,TGTGCCAGCAGTTATAGTAGCGGGAGTCGCGAGCAGTACTTC,CASSYSSGSREQYF
17,TRBV4-1,few,TRBJ2-1,-,TGCGCCAGCAGCTTTTCCGAGGGGAAGAGCTCCTACAATGAGCAGTTCTTC,CASSFSEGKSSYNEQFF
17,TRBV7-9,-,TRBJ2-3,-,TGTGCCAGCAGTTCCTCCGGGACACCACCGATCACAGATACGCAGTATTTT,CASSSSGTPPITDTQYF
14,TRBV5-1,few,TRBJ1-2,-,TGCGCCAGCAACGCGGACCCTACGACCTATGGCTACACCTTC,CASNADPTTYGYTF
17,TRBV6-5,-,TRBJ2-1,TRBD1,TGTGCCAGCAGCGCCCAAGCACCGGGACAGGGTTCTGCTGAGCAGTTCTTC,CASSAQAPGQGSAEQFF
14,TRBV4-3,-,TRBJ2-7,-,TGCGCCAGCAGCCAAGAAGGAGGGGCCTACGAGCAGTACTTC,CASSQEGGAYEQYF
14,TRBV7-2,-,TRBJ2-7,-,TGTGCCAGCAGCTCAATTCTCGACGGCTACGAGCAGTACTTC,CASSSILDGYEQYF